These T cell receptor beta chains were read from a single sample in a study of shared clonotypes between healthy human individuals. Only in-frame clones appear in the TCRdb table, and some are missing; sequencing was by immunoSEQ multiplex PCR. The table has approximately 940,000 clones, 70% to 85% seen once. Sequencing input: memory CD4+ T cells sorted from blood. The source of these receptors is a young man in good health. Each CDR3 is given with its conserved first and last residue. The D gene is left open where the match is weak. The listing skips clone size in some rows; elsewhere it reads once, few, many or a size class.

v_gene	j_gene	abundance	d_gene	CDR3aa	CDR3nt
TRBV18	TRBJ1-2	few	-	CASSPLDGYTF	TGTGCCAGCTCACCCCTGGATGGCTACACCTTC
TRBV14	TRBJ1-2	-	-	CASSRSGSYGYTF	TGTGCCAGCAGTCGTTCGGGAAGCTATGGCTACACCTTC
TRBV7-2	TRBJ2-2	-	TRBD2	CASSPGGANTGELFF	TGTGCCAGCAGCCCGGGAGGGGCGAACACCGGGGAGCTGTTTTTT
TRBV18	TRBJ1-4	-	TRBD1	CASSPGQVSSEKLFF	TGTGCCAGCTCACCTGGACAGGTTTCAAGTGAAAAACTGTTTTTT
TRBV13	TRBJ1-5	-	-	CASSLDRKTQHF	TGTGCCAGCAGCTTAGATCGGAAAACCCAGCATTTT
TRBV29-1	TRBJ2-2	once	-	CSVEGSTAFPYGELFF	TGCAGCGTTGAAGGATCGACCGCATTCCCCTACGGGGAGCTGTTTTTT
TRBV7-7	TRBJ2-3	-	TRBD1	CASWGTGDRCTDTQYF	TGTGCTAGCTGGGGGACAGGGGACCGCTGCACAGATACGCAGTATTTT
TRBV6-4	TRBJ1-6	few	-	CASSDGKGNSPLHF	TGTGCCAGCAGTGACGGGAAGGGAAATTCACCCCTCCACTTT
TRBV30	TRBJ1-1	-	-	CAWDRTVTDEAFF	TGTGCCTGGGATAGGACAGTTACGGATGAAGCTTTCTTT
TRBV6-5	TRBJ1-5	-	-	CASAETPNQPQHF	TGTGCCAGCGCCGAGACGCCTAATCAGCCCCAGCATTTT
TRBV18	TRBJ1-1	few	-	CASSPHDSNTEAFF	TGTGCCAGCTCACCACATGACTCGAACACTGAAGCTTTCTTT
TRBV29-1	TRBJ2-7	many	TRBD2	CSVEETSGGAYEQYF	TGCAGCGTTGAGGAGACTAGCGGGGGGGCCTACGAGCAGTACTTC
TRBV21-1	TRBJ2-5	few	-	CASSKWLGAGLDLETQYF	TGTGCCAGCAGCAAATGGCTGGGGGCAGGGCTCGATCTGGAGACCCAGTACTTC
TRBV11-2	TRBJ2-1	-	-	CASSLGVNEQFF	TGTGCCAGCAGCTTAGGGGTCAATGAGCAGTTCTTC
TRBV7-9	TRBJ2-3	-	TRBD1	CASQRKGGSTDTQYF	TGTGCCAGCCAACGGAAAGGGGGCAGCACAGATACGCAGTATTTT
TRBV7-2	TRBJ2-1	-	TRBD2	CASSSPHGRSGRLDEQFF	TGTGCCAGCAGCTCTCCCCACGGGCGTAGCGGGAGACTTGATGAGCAGTTCTTC
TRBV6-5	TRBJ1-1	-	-	CATTRGLNTEAFF	TGTGCCACTACGAGGGGCCTTAACACTGAAGCTTTCTTT
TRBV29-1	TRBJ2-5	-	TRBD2	CSVGTWSGGATETQYF	TGCAGCGTTGGCACCTGGAGCGGGGGGGCCACAGAGACCCAGTACTTC
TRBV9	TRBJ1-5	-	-	CASSPAGAGNQPQHF	TGTGCCAGCAGCCCAGCGGGGGCCGGCAATCAGCCCCAGCATTTT
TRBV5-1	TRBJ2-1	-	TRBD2	CASSYSGEYNEQFF	TGCGCCAGCAGCTATAGCGGGGAGTACAATGAGCAGTTCTTC
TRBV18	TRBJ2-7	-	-	CASSPLIGYEQYF	TGTGCCAGCTCACCTCTGATTGGCTACGAGCAGTACTTC
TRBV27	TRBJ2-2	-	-	CASSLDWDRGRSGELFF	TGTGCCAGCAGTTTAGATTGGGACCGGGGGCGTAGCGGGGAGCTGTTTTTT
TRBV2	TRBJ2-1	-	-	CASSADINNEQFF	TGTGCCAGCAGTGCCGATATCAACAATGAGCAGTTCTTC
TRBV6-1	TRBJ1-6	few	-	CASSESSGPNSPLHF	TGTGCCAGCAGTGAATCCTCAGGCCCCAATTCACCCCTCCACTTT
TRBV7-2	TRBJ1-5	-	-	CASSLIQGFNQPQHF	TGTGCCAGCAGCTTAATCCAGGGATTCAATCAGCCCCAGCATTTT
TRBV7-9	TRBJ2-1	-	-	CASSLTAHNEQFF	TGTGCCAGCAGCTTAACAGCGCACAATGAGCAGTTCTTC
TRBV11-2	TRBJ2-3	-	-	CASSSQGSVITDTQYF	TGTGCCAGCAGCTCCCAGGGATCTGTGATCACAGATACGCAGTATTTT
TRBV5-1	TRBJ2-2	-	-	CASSSTQGSWELFF	TGCGCCAGCAGCTCCACCCAGGGGTCATGGGAGCTGTTTTTT
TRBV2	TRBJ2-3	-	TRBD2	CASSTGLAGEVGTDTQYF	TGTGCCAGCTCGACGGGACTAGCGGGAGAGGTTGGGACAGATACGCAGTATTTT
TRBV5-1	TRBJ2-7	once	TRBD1	CASSRQGADEQYF	TGCGCCAGCAGCCGACAGGGGGCGGACGAGCAGTACTTC
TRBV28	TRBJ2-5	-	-	CASSLLAVQETQYF	TGTGCCAGCAGTTTACTCGCGGTCCAAGAGACCCAGTACTTC
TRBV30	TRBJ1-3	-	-	CAWEGNKGNTIYF	TGTGCCTGGGAGGGGAATAAAGGAAACACCATATATTTT
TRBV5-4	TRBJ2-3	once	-	CASSLVNRHTDTQYF	TGTGCCAGCAGCTTGGTCAACCGGCACACAGATACGCAGTATTTT
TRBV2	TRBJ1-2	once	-	CASKGDSFNYGYTF	TGTGCCAGCAAAGGGGACTCGTTCAACTATGGCTACACCTTC
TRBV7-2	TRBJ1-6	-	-	CASSLLAGSQSPLHF	TGTGCCAGCAGCTTATTGGCAGGGAGTCAATCACCCCTCCACTTT
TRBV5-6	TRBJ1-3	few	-	CASSFARTGYSGNTIYF	TGTGCCAGCAGCTTCGCCCGGACGGGGTACTCTGGAAACACCATATATTTT
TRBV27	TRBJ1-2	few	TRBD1	CASSLTQGVYGYTF	TGTGCCAGCAGTTTAACTCAGGGGGTCTATGGCTACACCTTC
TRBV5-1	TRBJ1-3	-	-	CASSLWQNSGNTIYF	TGCGCCAGCAGCTTGTGGCAAAACTCTGGAAACACCATATATTTT
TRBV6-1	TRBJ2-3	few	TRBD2	CASSEVAGVRISTDTQYF	TGTGCCAGCAGTGAAGTTGCGGGGGTAAGAATTAGCACAGATACGCAGTATTTT
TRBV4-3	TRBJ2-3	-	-	CASSQRPGSTDTQYF	TGCGCCAGCAGCCAAAGACCAGGGAGCACAGATACGCAGTATTTT
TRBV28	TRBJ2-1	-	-	CASSLKWANEQFF	TGTGCCAGCAGTTTGAAGTGGGCCAATGAGCAGTTCTTC
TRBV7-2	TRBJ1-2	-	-	CASSLDGANYGYTF	TGTGCCAGCAGCCTCGACGGGGCTAACTATGGCTACACCTTC
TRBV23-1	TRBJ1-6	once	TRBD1	CASSQPDRDRKCSPLHF	TGCGCCAGCAGTCAGCCCGACCGGGACAGGAAGTGTTCACCCCTCCACTTT
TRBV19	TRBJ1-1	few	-	CASSIRTGQNTEAFF	TGTGCCAGTAGTATAAGGACCGGACAGAACACTGAAGCTTTCTTT
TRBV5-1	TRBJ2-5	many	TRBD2	CASSLAGGQETQYF	TGCGCCAGCAGCTTAGCGGGGGGGCAAGAGACCCAGTACTTC
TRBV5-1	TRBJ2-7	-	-	CASSLESPSYEQYF	TGCGCCAGCAGCTTGGAGTCCCCCTCCTACGAGCAGTACTTC
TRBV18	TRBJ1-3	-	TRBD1	CASSAQRTGSFSGNTIYF	TGTGCCAGCTCCGCTCAGAGGACAGGGAGTTTCTCTGGAAACACCATATATTTT
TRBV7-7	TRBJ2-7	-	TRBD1	CASSPDRGSYEQYF	TGTGCTAGCAGCCCAGACAGGGGGTCCTACGAGCAGTACTTC
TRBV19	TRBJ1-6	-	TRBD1	CASSTTGGNSPLHF	TGTGCCAGTAGTACCACAGGGGGAAATTCACCCCTCCACTTT
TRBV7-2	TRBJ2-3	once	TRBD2	CASSLSAGVSNTQYF	TGTGCCAGCAGCCTGTCAGCGGGAGTGTCGAATACGCAGTATTTT
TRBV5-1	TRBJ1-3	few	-	CASSLQGGNTIYF	TGCGCCAGCAGCTTACAGGGAGGAAACACCATATATTTT